This T cell receptor (beta chain) was identified during a study of shared clonotypes between healthy human individuals. Whole-study results and caveats: Estimated clonotype richness was generally higher in naive than memory subsets.

The method was immunoSEQ multiplex PCR; TCRdb's version includes in-frame clones alone and lacks a portion of them. The table has roughly 1,600,000 clones, about 98.5% seen once. This clone has a single count. The antigen is not known. The germline CDR1 and CDR2 sequences are SGDLS and YYNGEE. This CDR3 has 16 residues. J gave up 5 bases and V 3 bases, and 3 bases lay outside the gene matches. This receptor was obtained from a man aged 25 to 45 in good health. The source material was naive CD4+ T cells sorted from blood. Subset noted: CD45RA+ positively selected. This chain connects TRBV9 to TRBJ2-2; 14 positions match TRBD2. The CDR3 loop reads CASSEGLAGATGELFF. The DNA of the CDR3 is TGTGCCAGCAGCGAGGGACTAGCGGGAGCGACCGGGGAGCTGTTTTTT.